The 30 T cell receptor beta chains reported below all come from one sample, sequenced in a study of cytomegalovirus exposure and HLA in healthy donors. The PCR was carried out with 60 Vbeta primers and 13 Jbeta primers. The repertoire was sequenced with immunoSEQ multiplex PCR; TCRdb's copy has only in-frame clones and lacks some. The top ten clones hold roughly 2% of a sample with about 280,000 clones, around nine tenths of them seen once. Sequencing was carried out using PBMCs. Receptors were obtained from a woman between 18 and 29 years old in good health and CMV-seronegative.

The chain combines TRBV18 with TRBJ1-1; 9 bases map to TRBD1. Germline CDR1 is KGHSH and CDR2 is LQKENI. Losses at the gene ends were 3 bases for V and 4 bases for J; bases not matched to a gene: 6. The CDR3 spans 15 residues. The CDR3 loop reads CASSPDRGFATEAFF. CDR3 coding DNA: TGTGCCAGCTCACCCGACAGGGGGTTTGCCACTGAAGCTTTCTTT.

The CDR3 DNA sequence: TGTGCCAGCAGCTTAGTGTCAGGGTACACCTACGAGCAGTACTTC. As protein: CASSLVSGYTYEQYF. This chain connects TRBV11-2 to TRBJ2-7; a weak D match, TRBD1 (5 bases). Trimming took off 1 base at V and 2 bases at J, with 12 bases between the two ends. Germline assignment: CDR1 SGHAT and CDR2 FQNNGV. CDR3 length equals 15 residues.

DNA of the CDR3: TGTGCCATCAGTGATGGAAGCGGGGCAGTTGAGCAGTTCTTC. Translation: CAISDGSGAVEQFF. The gene calls are TRBV10-3 and TRBJ2-1; 7 bases map to TRBD2. CDR3 length: 14 residues. CDR1 and CDR2 from the germline V gene are ENHRY and SYGVKD. After removal of 3 bases from V and 9 bases from J, the junction contained 8 bases not matched to a gene.

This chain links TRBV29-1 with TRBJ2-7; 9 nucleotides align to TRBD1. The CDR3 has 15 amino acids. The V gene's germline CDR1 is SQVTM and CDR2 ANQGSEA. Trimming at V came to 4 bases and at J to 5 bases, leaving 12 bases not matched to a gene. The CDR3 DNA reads TGCAGCGTTGTCCGGGTAGGCGGGACAGGGAACGAGCAGTACTTC. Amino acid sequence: CSVVRVGGTGNEQYF.

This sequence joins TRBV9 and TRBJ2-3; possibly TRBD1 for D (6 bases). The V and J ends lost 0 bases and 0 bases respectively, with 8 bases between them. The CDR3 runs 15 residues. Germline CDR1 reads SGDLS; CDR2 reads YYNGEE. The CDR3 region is CASSVVRGSTDTQYF. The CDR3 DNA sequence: TGTGCCAGCAGCGTAGTCAGGGGTAGCACAGATACGCAGTATTTT.

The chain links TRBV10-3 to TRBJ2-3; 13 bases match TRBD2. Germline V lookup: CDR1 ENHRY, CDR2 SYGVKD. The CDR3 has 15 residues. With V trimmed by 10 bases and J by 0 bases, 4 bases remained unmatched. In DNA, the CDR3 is TGTGCCACCGGACTAGCGGGGGCCAGCACAGATACGCAGTATTTT. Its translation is CATGLAGASTDTQYF.

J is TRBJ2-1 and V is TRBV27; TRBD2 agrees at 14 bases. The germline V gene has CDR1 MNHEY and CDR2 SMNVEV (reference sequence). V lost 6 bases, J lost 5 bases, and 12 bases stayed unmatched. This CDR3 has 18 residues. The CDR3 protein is CASSPFGLAGGQNNEQFF. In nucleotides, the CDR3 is TGTGCCAGCAGCCCATTCGGACTAGCGGGGGGCCAAAACAATGAGCAGTTCTTC.

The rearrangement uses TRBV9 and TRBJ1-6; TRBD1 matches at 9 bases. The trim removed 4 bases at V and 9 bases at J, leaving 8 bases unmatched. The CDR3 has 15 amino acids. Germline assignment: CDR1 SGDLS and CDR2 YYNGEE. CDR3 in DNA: TGTGCCAGCAGCTTCTCTACAGGGGGCCCTTCACCCCTCCACTTT. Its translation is CASSFSTGGPSPLHF. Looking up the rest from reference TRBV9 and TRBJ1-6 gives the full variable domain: DSGVTQTPKHLITATGQRVTLRCSPRSGDLSVYWYQQSLDQGLQFLIQYYNGEERAKGNILERFSAQQFPDLHSELNLSSLELGDSALYFCASSFSTGGPSPLHFGNGTRLTVT.

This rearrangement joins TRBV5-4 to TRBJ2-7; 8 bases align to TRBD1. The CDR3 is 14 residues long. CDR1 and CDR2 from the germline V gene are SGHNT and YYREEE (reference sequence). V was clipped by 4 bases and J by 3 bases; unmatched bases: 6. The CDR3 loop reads CASSLWTGRYEQYF. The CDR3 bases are TGTGCCAGCAGCCTTTGGACAGGGCGCTACGAGCAGTACTTC. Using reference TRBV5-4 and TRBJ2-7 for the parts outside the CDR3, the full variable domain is ETGVTQSPTHLIKTRGQQVTLRCSSQSGHNTVSWYQQALGQGPQFIFQYYREEENGRGNFPPRFSGLQFPNYSSELNVNALELDDSALYLCASSLWTGRYEQYFGPGTRLTVT.

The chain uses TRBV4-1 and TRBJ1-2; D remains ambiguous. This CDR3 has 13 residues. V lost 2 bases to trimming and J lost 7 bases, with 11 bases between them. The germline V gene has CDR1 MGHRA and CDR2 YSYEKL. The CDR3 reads CASSQSGRGGYTF. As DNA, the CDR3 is TGCGCCAGCAGCCAAAGCGGGCGGGGTGGCTACACCTTC.

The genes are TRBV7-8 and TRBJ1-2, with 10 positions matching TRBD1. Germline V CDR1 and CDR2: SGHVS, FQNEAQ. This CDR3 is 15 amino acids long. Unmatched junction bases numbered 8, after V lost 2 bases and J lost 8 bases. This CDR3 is CASSLPPGQGRGYTF. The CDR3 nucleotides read TGTGCCAGCAGCTTACCCCCGGGACAGGGGAGGGGCTACACCTTC.

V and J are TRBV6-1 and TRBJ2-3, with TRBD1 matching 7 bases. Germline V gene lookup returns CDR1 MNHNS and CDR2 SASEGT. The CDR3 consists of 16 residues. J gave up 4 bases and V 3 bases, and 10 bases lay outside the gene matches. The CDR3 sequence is CASSDPGGLGADTQYF. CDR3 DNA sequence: TGTGCCAGCAGTGATCCAGGGGGTCTAGGCGCAGATACGCAGTATTTT.

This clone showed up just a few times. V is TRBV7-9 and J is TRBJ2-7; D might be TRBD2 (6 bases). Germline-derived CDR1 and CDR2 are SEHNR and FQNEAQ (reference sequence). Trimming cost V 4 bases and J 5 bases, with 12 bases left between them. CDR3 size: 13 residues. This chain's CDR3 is CASSSRLVNEQYF. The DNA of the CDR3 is TGTGCCAGCAGCTCCAGACTAGTCAACGAGCAGTACTTC.

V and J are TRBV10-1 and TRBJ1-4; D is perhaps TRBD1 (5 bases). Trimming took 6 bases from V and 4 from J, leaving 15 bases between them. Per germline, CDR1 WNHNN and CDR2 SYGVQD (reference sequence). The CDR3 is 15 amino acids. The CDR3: CASRGCQGYNEKLFF. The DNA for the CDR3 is TGCGCCAGCAGGGGGTGTCAGGGATATAATGAAAAACTGTTTTTT.

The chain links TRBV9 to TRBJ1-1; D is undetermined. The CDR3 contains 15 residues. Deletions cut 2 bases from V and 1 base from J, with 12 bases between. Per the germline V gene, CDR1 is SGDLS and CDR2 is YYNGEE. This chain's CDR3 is CASSVGGKPNTEAFF. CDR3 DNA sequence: TGTGCCAGCAGCGTTGGCGGGAAACCGAACACTGAAGCTTTCTTT.

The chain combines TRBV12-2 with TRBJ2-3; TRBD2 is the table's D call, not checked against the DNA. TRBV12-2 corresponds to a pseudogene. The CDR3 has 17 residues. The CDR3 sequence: CASRLAGRDSARDTQYF. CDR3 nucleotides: TGTGCAAGTCGCTTAGCGGGGAGAGACTCGGCGAGAGATACGCAGTATTTT.

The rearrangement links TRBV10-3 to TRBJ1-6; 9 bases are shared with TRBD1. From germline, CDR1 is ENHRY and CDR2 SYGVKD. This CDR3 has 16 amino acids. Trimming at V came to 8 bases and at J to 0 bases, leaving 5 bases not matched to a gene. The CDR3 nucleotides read TGTGCCATCGGGGACAGGGAACCCTCCTATAATTCACCCCTCCACTTT. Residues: CAIGDREPSYNSPLHF.

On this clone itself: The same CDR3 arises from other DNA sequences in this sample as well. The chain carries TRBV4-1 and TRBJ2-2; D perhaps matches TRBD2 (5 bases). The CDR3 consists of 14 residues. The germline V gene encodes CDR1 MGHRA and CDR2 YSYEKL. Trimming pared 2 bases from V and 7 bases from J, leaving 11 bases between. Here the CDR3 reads CASSQLRGSGELFF. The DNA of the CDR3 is TGCGCCAGCAGCCAACTAAGAGGGAGCGGGGAGCTGTTTTTT.

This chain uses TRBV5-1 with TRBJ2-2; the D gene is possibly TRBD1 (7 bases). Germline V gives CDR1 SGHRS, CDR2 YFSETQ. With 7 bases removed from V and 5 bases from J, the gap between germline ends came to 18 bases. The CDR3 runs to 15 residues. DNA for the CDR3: TGCGCCAGCCCAGGAGGGGGCTGGGGAACCGGGGAGCTGTTTTTT. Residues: CASPGGGWGTGELFF.

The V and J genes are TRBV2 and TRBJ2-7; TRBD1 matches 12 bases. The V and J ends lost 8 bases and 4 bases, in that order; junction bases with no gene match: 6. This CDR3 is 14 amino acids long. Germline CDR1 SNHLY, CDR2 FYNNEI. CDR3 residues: CASAGQGAGYEQYF. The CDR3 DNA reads TGTGCCAGCGCGGGACAGGGGGCCGGATACGAGCAGTACTTC.

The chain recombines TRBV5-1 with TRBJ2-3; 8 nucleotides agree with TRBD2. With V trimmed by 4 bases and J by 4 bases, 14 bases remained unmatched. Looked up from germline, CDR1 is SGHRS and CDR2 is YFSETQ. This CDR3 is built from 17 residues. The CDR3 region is CASSGGGKRGKSDTQYF. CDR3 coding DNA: TGCGCCAGCAGCGGGGGTGGCAAGCGGGGGAAATCAGATACGCAGTATTTT.

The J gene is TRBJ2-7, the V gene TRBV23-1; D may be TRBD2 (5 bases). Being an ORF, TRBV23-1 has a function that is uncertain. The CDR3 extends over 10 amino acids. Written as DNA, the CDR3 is TGCTCTCCTCGGGGATACGAGCAGTACTTC. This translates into CSPRGYEQYF.

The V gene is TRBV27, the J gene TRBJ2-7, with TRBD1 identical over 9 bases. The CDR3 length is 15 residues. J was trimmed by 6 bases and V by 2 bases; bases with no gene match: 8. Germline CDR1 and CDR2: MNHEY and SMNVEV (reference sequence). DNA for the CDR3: TGTGCCAGCAGTTTAGGGGGACAGGGAATATTCGAGCAGTACTTC. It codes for CASSLGGQGIFEQYF.

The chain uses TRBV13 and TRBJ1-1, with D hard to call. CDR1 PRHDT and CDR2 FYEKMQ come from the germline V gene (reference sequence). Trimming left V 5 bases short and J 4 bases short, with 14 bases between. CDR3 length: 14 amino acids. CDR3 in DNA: TGTGCCAGCAGCCCCGCGGAAGGAGGCACTGAAGCTTTCTTT. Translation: CASSPAEGGTEAFF.

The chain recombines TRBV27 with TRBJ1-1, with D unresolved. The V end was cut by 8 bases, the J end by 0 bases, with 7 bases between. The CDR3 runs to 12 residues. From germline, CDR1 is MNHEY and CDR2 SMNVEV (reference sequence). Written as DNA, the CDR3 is TGTGCCAGCTACCGAGTGAACACTGAAGCTTTCTTT. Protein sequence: CASYRVNTEAFF.

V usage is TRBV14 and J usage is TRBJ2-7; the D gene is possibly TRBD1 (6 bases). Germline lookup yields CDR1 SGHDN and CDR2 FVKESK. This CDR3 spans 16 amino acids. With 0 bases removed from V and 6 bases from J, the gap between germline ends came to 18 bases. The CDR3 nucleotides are TGTGCCAGCAGCCAAGATTTTAGGTACAGGGATTTCGAGCAGTACTTC. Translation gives CASSQDFRYRDFEQYF.

The CDR3 sequence: CASSERPDNSPLHF. The CDR3 nucleotides read TGTGCCAGCAGTGAACGTCCAGATAATTCACCCCTCCACTTT. V gene TRBV6-1 combines with J gene TRBJ1-6; D is ambiguous. CDR3 length: 14 residues. From germline, CDR1 is MNHNS and CDR2 SASEGT. Trimming stripped 2 bases from V and 5 bases from J, with 7 bases between.

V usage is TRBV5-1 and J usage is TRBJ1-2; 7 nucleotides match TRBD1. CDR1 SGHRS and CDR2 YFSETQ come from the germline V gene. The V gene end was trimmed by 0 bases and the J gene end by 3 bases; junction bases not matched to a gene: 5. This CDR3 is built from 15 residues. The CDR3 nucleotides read TGCGCCAGCAGCTTGGTAACAGGGGAGGACTATGGCTACACCTTC. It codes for CASSLVTGEDYGYTF.

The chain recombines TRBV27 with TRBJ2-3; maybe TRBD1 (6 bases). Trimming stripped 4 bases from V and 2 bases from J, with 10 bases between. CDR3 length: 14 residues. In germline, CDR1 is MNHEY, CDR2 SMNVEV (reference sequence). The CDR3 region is CASSSDRHTDTQYF. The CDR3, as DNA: TGTGCCAGCAGTTCCGACAGGCACACAGATACGCAGTATTTT.

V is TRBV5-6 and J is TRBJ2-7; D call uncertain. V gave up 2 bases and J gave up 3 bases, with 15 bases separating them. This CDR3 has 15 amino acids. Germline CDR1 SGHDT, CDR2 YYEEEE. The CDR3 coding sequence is TGTGCCAGCAGCTTTAACCCCCGGAGCGACTACGAGCAGTACTTC. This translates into CASSFNPRSDYEQYF.